The next 18 T cell receptor beta chains were all read from a single sample in a study of cytomegalovirus exposure and HLA in healthy donors (dated by TCRdb to 2016 to 2017). Library generation was performed with the immunoSEQ multiplex PCR assay. A mixture of 60 forward primers for TCR Vbeta segments and 13 reverse primers for TCR Jbeta segments was used in the multiplex PCR. TCRdb took over this immuneACCESS table, retaining in-frame rearrangements with V and J assigned. Such tables are incomplete; in checked studies, under half of the missing clones stem from an unresolved V gene, and the remainder is unexplained. This sample is represented by about 280,000 clones; 70% to 90% of them were singletons. The ten largest account for roughly 2.3% of the sample. The sequencing sample was made of PBMCs. Receptors were obtained from a woman under 30 in good health and CMV-seronegative.

The chain has TRBV11-2 and TRBJ2-3; D is unclear. Germline loops: CDR1 SGHAT, CDR2 FQNNGV. V was clipped by 3 bases and J by 2 bases, with 9 bases between them. The CDR3 loop spans 14 amino acids. The CDR3 DNA reads TGTGCCAGCAGCTTTGCACACAACACAGATACGCAGTATTTT. This translates into CASSFAHNTDTQYF. Complete variable domain (other parts from reference TRBV11-2 and TRBJ2-3): EAGVAQSPRYKIIEKRQSVAFWCNPISGHATLYWYQQILGQGPKLLIQFQNNGVVDDSQLPKDRFSAERLKGVDSTLKIQPAKLEDSAVYLCASSFAHNTDTQYFGPGTRLTVL.

On this clone itself: Its ends do not fully match the called genes, so a read error is possible. This chain links TRBV20-1 with TRBJ1-1; D gene ambiguous. The CDR3 length is 10 residues. The V gene's germline CDR1 is DFQATT and CDR2 SNEGSKA (reference sequence). The CDR3 region is CRASSGLAFF. The CDR3 DNA follows: TGCAGAGCTAGTAGTGGACTCGCTTTCTTT.

The V gene is TRBV29-1, the J gene TRBJ1-2; D not certain. Trimming stripped 1 base from V and 6 bases from J, with 9 bases between. This CDR3 is 12 amino acids long. CDR1 SQVTM and CDR2 ANQGSEA come from the germline V gene. The chain's CDR3 is CSVEADGNGYTF. CDR3 nucleotides: TGCAGCGTTGAAGCGGACGGGAATGGCTACACCTTC. The full variable domain, rest sourced from reference TRBV29-1 and TRBJ1-2, is SAVISQKPSRDICQRGTSLTIQCQVDSQVTMMFWYRQQPGQSLTLIATANQGSEATYESGFVIDKFPISRPNLTFSTLTVSNMSPEDSSIYLCSVEADGNGYTFGSGTRLTVV.

The chain is built from TRBV28 and TRBJ2-5; 11 nucleotides align to TRBD2. The CDR3 is 15 amino acids. Trimming took 4 bases from V and 4 from J; bases not matched to a gene: 5. CDR1 is MDHEN and CDR2 is SYDVKM in the germline V gene. The DNA for the CDR3 is TGTGCCAGCAGTTCTACCCTAGCGGGGGGAGAGACCCAGTACTTC. Residues: CASSSTLAGGETQYF.

The V call is TRBV4-1, the J call TRBJ2-2; 9 nucleotides align to TRBD1. The V gene end was trimmed by 8 bases and the J gene end by 4 bases; junction bases not matched to a gene: 5. Germline V CDR1 and CDR2: MGHRA, YSYEKL. The CDR3 has 14 residues. The CDR3 DNA sequence: TGCGCCAGCGCTGGACAGGGGAGCACCGGGGAGCTGTTTTTT. This sequence encodes CASAGQGSTGELFF.

The chain combines TRBV4-1 with TRBJ2-2, with 9 bases fitting TRBD2. Germline CDR1 and CDR2: MGHRA and YSYEKL. CDR3 size: 18 residues. Trimming removed 1 base from V and 1 base from J; junction bases left unmatched: 7. CDR3 sequence reads: CASSQVVAGAQNTGELFF. The CDR3 DNA sequence: TGCGCCAGCAGCCAAGTGGTAGCGGGGGCCCAGAACACCGGGGAGCTGTTTTTT.

The V and J genes are TRBV9 and TRBJ2-7; D is perhaps TRBD2 (6 bases). CDR1 and CDR2 from the germline V gene are SGDLS and YYNGEE. The CDR3 has 14 residues. V lost 0 bases and J 3 bases, leaving 10 bases between the germline ends. The CDR3 here is CASSVDLGGYEQYF. The CDR3 nucleotides are TGTGCCAGCAGCGTAGATTTGGGGGGCTACGAGCAGTACTTC.

This chain uses TRBV2 with TRBJ1-1; perhaps TRBD1 as D (5 bases). The V end lost 4 bases, the J end lost 4 bases, and 16 bases lay between the germline ends. The CDR3 is 15 residues long. The germline V gene encodes CDR1 SNHLY and CDR2 FYNNEI. DNA of the CDR3: TGTGCCAGCAGTGGCCCACAGGCGCCGAGCACTGAAGCTTTCTTT. Amino acids: CASSGPQAPSTEAFF.

V is TRBV14 and J is TRBJ2-5, with TRBD1 as a possible D gene (6 bases). The germline gives CDR1 SGHDN, CDR2 FVKESK. V lost 3 bases and J lost 1, with 15 bases in between. This CDR3 is built from 16 residues. The CDR3 sequence is CASSQTFTGTQETQYF. CDR3 DNA sequence: TGTGCCAGCAGCCAGACTTTTACAGGGACCCAAGAGACCCAGTACTTC.

This chain links TRBV5-4 with TRBJ1-2; weak D call: TRBD1 (6 bases). Germline CDR1 and CDR2: SGHNT and YYREEE (reference sequence). The ends were cut back, 5 bases at V and 3 bases at J, with 11 bases in the middle. This CDR3 contains 13 residues. The CDR3 region is CASRMNRDYGYTF. Here the CDR3 DNA reads TGTGCCAGCAGGATGAACAGGGACTATGGCTACACCTTC.

This clone occurred once. The J gene is TRBJ2-5, the V gene TRBV4-1; D not certain. The CDR3 has 16 amino acids. Germline V gene lookup returns CDR1 MGHRA and CDR2 YSYEKL. V was pared by 2 bases and J by 5 bases, with 18 bases between. Written as DNA, the CDR3 is TGCGCCAGCAGCCAACCCAAAGCCGGGTCCGGGGAGACCCAGTACTTC. It yields the protein CASSQPKAGSGETQYF.

The chain joins TRBV27 to TRBJ1-4, with 8 nucleotides matching TRBD1. The V gene's germline CDR1 is MNHEY and CDR2 SMNVEV (reference sequence). J lost 8 bases, V lost 0 bases, and 5 bases had no gene match. The CDR3 sequence is 15 residues long. CDR3 loop: CASSLSMSGGEKLFF. The CDR3 DNA sequence: TGTGCCAGCAGTTTATCGATGTCAGGGGGCGAAAAACTGTTTTTT.

The chain joins TRBV19 to TRBJ1-2; 10 bases align to TRBD1. Germline lookup yields CDR1 LNHDA and CDR2 SQIVND (reference sequence). With V trimmed by 7 bases and J by 6 bases, 5 bases remained unmatched. The CDR3 has 13 amino acids. CDR3 loop: CASKDRGFDGYTF. CDR3 nucleotides: TGTGCCAGTAAGGACAGGGGGTTTGATGGCTACACCTTC.

The chain recombines TRBV30 with TRBJ1-5, with 12 bases that match TRBD1. Trimming removed 2 bases from V and 5 bases from J; junction bases left unmatched: 13. The CDR3 consists of 18 residues. Germline V gives CDR1 GTSNPN, CDR2 SVGIG (reference sequence). The CDR3 DNA follows: TGTGCCTGGAGTAGAAAAGGGACAGGGGGCGAGGAGGATCAGCCCCAGCATTTT. Encoded protein: CAWSRKGTGGEEDQPQHF.

The chain is built from TRBV4-2 and TRBJ1-2; 11 nucleotides match TRBD1. CDR3 length: 15 amino acids. From germline, CDR1 is LGHNA and CDR2 YNFKEQ. Trimming took 10 bases from V and 6 from J; bases not matched to a gene: 13. The CDR3 DNA follows: TGTGCCACCCGGGGACAGGGGGTTTCACGTGATGGCTACACCTTC. This gives the protein CATRGQGVSRDGYTF.

This clone occurred once. The chain uses TRBV5-4 and TRBJ2-7, with D perhaps TRBD1 (5 bases). Germline V gene data show CDR1 as SGHNT and CDR2 as YYREEE (reference sequence). The CDR3 runs 13 residues. The V and J ends lost 3 bases and 5 bases respectively, with 12 bases between them. The CDR3 region is CASSSQENHEQYF. The CDR3 DNA sequence: TGTGCCAGCAGCTCACAGGAGAACCACGAGCAGTACTTC.

The V call is TRBV27, the J call TRBJ2-1, with TRBD2 matching over 9 bases. CDR3 length equals 13 residues. Per the germline V gene, CDR1 is MNHEY and CDR2 is SMNVEV (reference sequence). Trimming at V came to 4 bases and at J to 14 bases, leaving 9 bases not matched to a gene. CDR3 loop: CASSSGAGGEKFF. CDR3 in DNA: TGTGCCAGCAGTTCCGGCGCGGGGGGGGAAAAGTTCTTC.

The rearrangement links TRBV6-4 to TRBJ1-5, with a weak D call TRBD1 (5 bases). CDR1 is MRHNA and CDR2 is SNTAGT in the germline V gene. V was trimmed by 2 bases and J by 10 bases, leaving 9 bases between them. CDR3 length: 12 amino acids. The CDR3 sequence is CASSDRGSPQHF. The CDR3 nucleotides read TGTGCCAGCAGTGACCGGGGGAGCCCCCAGCATTTT.